This is a list of T cell receptor beta chains from one sample in a study of blood T cells in healthy people across ages. TCRdb processed the 5' RACE reads anew with MiXCR; each CDR3 protein has one entry. The sample records roughly 1,800,000 distinct CDR3 sequences, around half being singletons. The source material was blood. These TCRs come from a woman between 40 and 55 years old in good health. Each CDR3 is given with its conserved first and last residue. Fields, in order: D gene, V gene, clone size, J gene, CDR3 protein, CDR3 DNA. The D gene is left open where the match is weak. Clone size is shown for a subset of rows, as once, few, many or a class of expanded clone.

>-|TRBV29-1|-|TRBJ1-5
CSVGTADQPQHF
TGCAGCGTTGGAACGGCCGACCAGCCCCAGCATTTT
>TRBD1|TRBV12-3/TRBV12-4|-|TRBJ1-6
CASSLWDRVGSPLHF
TGTGCCAGCAGTTTATGGGACAGGGTCGGGTCACCCCTCCACTTT
>TRBD2|TRBV25-1|-|TRBJ2-7
CASSSRLANYEQYF
TGTGCCAGCAGTTCCCGACTAGCGAATTACGAGCAGTACTTC
>-|TRBV6-5|-|TRBJ2-4
CASSYAGGAKNIRYF
TGTGCCAGCAGTTACGCCGGAGGGGCCAAAAACATTCGGTACTTC
>TRBD1|TRBV20-1|few|TRBJ1-2
CSARRDRGNYGYTF
TGCAGTGCTAGGAGGGACAGGGGTAACTATGGCTACACCTTC
>-|TRBV12-3/TRBV12-4|few|TRBJ1-2
CASSSQGPYYGYTF
TGTGCCAGCAGCTCTCAGGGGCCTTACTATGGCTACACCTTC
>-|TRBV9|few|TRBJ2-3
CASSVEWGRGSTDTQYF
TGTGCCAGCAGCGTAGAATGGGGTCGGGGGAGCACAGATACGCAGTATTTT
>-|TRBV6-1|-|TRBJ2-3
CASRTPPGVGRGGSDTQYF
TGTGCCAGCAGGACCCCCCCTGGCGTCGGCAGGGGAGGATCAGATACGCAGTATTTT
>TRBD1|TRBV2|once|TRBJ1-2
CARGTDLSNYGYTF
TGTGCCAGAGGGACAGACCTCTCCAACTATGGCTACACCTTC
>TRBD1|TRBV27|-|TRBJ1-4
CASSPRQGHPNEKLFF
TGTGCCAGCAGTCCCAGACAGGGCCATCCTAATGAAAAACTGTTTTTT
>TRBD2|TRBV4-2|-|TRBJ2-3
CASSQGGSGGAFYGNTQYF
TGTGCCAGCAGCCAAGGAGGGAGCGGGGGGGCTTTCTATGGAAATACGCAGTATTTT
>-|TRBV19|once|TRBJ2-5
CASSIDSVVGETQYF
TGTGCCAGTAGTATAGATTCGGTGGTAGGAGAGACCCAGTACTTC
>TRBD1|TRBV6-2/TRBV6-3|-|TRBJ1-6
CASKQDRVGNSPLHF
TGTGCCAGCAAGCAAGACAGGGTCGGTAATTCACCCCTCCACTTT
>TRBD2|TRBV6-5|-|TRBJ2-1
CASRHRGGLDEQFF
TGTGCCAGCAGACACCGGGGGGGACTAGATGAGCAGTTCTTC
>-|TRBV4-2|-|TRBJ2-5
CASSQDGTSRETQYF
TGTGCCAGCAGCCAAGATGGCACTAGCCGGGAGACCCAGTACTTC
>-|TRBV6-6|few|TRBJ2-4
CASSYLGVGGKNIQYF
TGTGCCAGCAGTTATCTAGGGGTCGGAGGCAAAAACATTCAGTACTTC
>-|TRBV12-3/TRBV12-4|-|TRBJ1-1
CASFPKGSTEAFF
TGTGCCAGCTTTCCCAAAGGGAGTACTGAAGCTTTCTTT
>TRBD1|TRBV29-1|-|TRBJ2-5
CSVSLTGASGETQYF
TGCAGCGTTTCATTAACAGGGGCCTCGGGAGAGACCCAGTACTTC
>TRBD1|TRBV29-1|many|TRBJ2-1
CSVQTGVNEQFF
TGCAGCGTTCAGACAGGGGTCAATGAGCAGTTCTTC
>-|TRBV4-2|-|TRBJ2-5
CASSQDIKQETQYF
TGTGCCAGCAGCCAAGATATTAAGCAAGAGACCCAGTACTTC
>-|TRBV27|-|TRBJ2-4
CASSPTSPAKNIQYF
TGTGCCAGCAGTCCCACTAGCCCAGCCAAAAACATTCAGTACTTC
>-|TRBV12-3/TRBV12-4|few|TRBJ2-1
CASSPGRTPVREFF
TGTGCCAGCAGCCCGGGCCGCACACCGGTAAGGGAGTTCTTC
>-|TRBV6-6|few|TRBJ2-7
CASSYSDRSYEQYF
TGTGCCAGCAGTTACTCCGACCGTTCCTACGAGCAGTACTTC
>TRBD2|TRBV29-1|few|TRBJ2-1
CSVGGYSGGTYNEQFF
TGCAGCGTTGGCGGTTATAGCGGGGGTACCTACAATGAGCAGTTCTTC